The 13 T cell receptor beta chains listed next were all sequenced from one sample in a study of cytomegalovirus exposure and HLA in healthy donors. 13 Jbeta primers and 60 Vbeta primers were used for the PCR. Profiling relied on immunoSEQ multiplex PCR, and the TCRdb table lists in-frame clones only, not all of them. The data hold 90,000 or so clones, with about 66% observed a single time. The sample comprised PBMCs. These TCRs come from a boy aged 5-17 years in good health and CMV-seropositive.

The chain is built from TRBV29-1 and TRBJ1-2; 8 bases align to TRBD1. The ends lost 2 bases at V and 5 bases at J; junction bases unmatched: 7. Per the germline V gene, CDR1 is SQVTM and CDR2 is ANQGSEA. The CDR3 is 14 residues long. CDR3 DNA sequence: TGCAGCGTTGAATCGACAGGGGTGGGATATGGCTACACCTTC. The encoded protein is CSVESTGVGYGYTF.

This chain joins TRBV9 and TRBJ1-3, with 7 bases identical to TRBD1. The CDR3 runs to 14 residues. Germline V gene data show CDR1 as SGDLS and CDR2 as YYNGEE. Trimming at V came to 7 bases and at J to 5 bases, leaving 9 bases not matched to a gene. In DNA, the CDR3 is TGTGCCAGCGGAGGACAGGATATTAGAAACACCATATATTTT. Its translation is CASGGQDIRNTIYF. Complete variable domain (other parts from reference TRBV9 and TRBJ1-3): DSGVTQTPKHLITATGQRVTLRCSPRSGDLSVYWYQQSLDQGLQFLIQYYNGEERAKGNILERFSAQQFPDLHSELNLSSLELGDSALYFCASGGQDIRNTIYFGEGSWLTVV.

The chain employs TRBV6-5 and TRBJ2-7; 7 nucleotides match TRBD2. Trimming took 0 bases from V and 3 from J; bases not matched to a gene: 8. Germline values: CDR1 MNHEY, CDR2 SVGAGI. This CDR3 comprises 16 residues. CDR3 DNA sequence: TGTGCCAGCAGTTACTCGACAGCGGGACCCATCTACGAGCAGTACTTC. Amino acids: CASSYSTAGPIYEQYF.

This sequence joins TRBV27 and TRBJ1-1, with TRBD1 matching 9 bases. Germline CDR1 is MNHEY and CDR2 is SMNVEV (reference sequence). Trimming removed 2 bases from V and 5 bases from J; junction bases left unmatched: 6. This CDR3 is 15 amino acids long. CDR3 nucleotide sequence: TGTGCCAGCAGTTTAACGCGGACAGGGGTGACTGAAGCTTTCTTT. Translated, it gives CASSLTRTGVTEAFF.

The chain uses TRBV30 and TRBJ1-2; no reliable D call. Trimming took 3 bases from V and 0 from J, leaving 11 bases between them. Germline V gene lookup returns CDR1 GTSNPN and CDR2 SVGIG (reference sequence). The CDR3 contains 14 residues. The CDR3 DNA follows: TGTGCCTGGAGGATGGGCTTTGCTAACTATGGCTACACCTTC. Protein: CAWRMGFANYGYTF.

V gene TRBV9 combines with J gene TRBJ1-1; possible D gene TRBD1, 5 bases. V was shortened by 2 bases and J by 4 bases, with 12 bases between the two germline ends. Germline-derived CDR1 and CDR2 are SGDLS and YYNGEE. The CDR3 is made up of 14 amino acids. CDR3 region: CASSVSTGGTEAFF. For the CDR3, the DNA is TGTGCCAGCAGCGTTAGTACGGGGGGCACTGAAGCTTTCTTT.

A word on this clone: Sequence at one end of the junction differs from germline and may be a read error. The rearrangement uses TRBV5-1 and TRBJ1-1, with 8 bases aligning to TRBD1. CDR3 length: 14 amino acids. Germline lookup yields CDR1 SGHRS and CDR2 YFSETQ. CDR3 coding DNA: TGCGCCAGCAGCGAGACAGGGGTGAAGACTGAAGCTTTCTTT. Its translation: CASSETGVKTEAFF.

V and J are TRBV2 and TRBJ2-7, with unresolved D. This CDR3 is 14 amino acids long. Germline-derived CDR1 and CDR2 are SNHLY and FYNNEI. Deletions cut 5 bases from V and 7 bases from J, with 18 bases between. The CDR3 sequence: CASSIDRLPSEQYF. The DNA of the CDR3 is TGTGCCAGCAGTATTGACCGACTCCCCTCTGAGCAGTACTTC.

The J gene is TRBJ1-1, the V gene TRBV15; D uncertain. The CDR3 length is 13 residues. V was pared by 4 bases and J by 0 bases, with 6 bases between. In germline, CDR1 is LNHNV, CDR2 YYDKDF (reference sequence). CDR3 sequence reads: CATSKLMNTEAFF. In nucleotides, the CDR3 is TGTGCCACCAGCAAGCTCATGAACACTGAAGCTTTCTTT.

The rearrangement links TRBV7-9 to TRBJ1-2, with 10 bases matching TRBD1. Germline trimming cut 0 bases from V and 0 bases from J; bases unmatched to any gene: 7. CDR3 length: 18 residues. CDR1 is SEHNR and CDR2 is FQNEAQ in the germline V gene (reference sequence). The CDR3 nucleotides read TGTGCCAGCAGCTTAGCGGACAGGGGGATCTCAGCTAACTATGGCTACACCTTC. The encoded protein is CASSLADRGISANYGYTF.

This chain joins TRBV10-3 and TRBJ1-1; perhaps TRBD1 as D (5 bases). Trimming removed 3 bases from V and 5 bases from J, with 7 bases in between. CDR1 is ENHRY, CDR2 SYGVKD, per germline. CDR3 length: 12 residues. This chain's CDR3 is CAISEGVTEAFF. The CDR3 nucleotides are TGTGCCATCAGTGAAGGGGTAACTGAAGCTTTCTTT.

Comments on this clone: Compared with germline, one end of the junction differs, possibly owing to a read error. Other DNA sequences in this specimen translate into the identical CDR3. The rearrangement links TRBV4-2 to TRBJ1-2; no reliable D call. Germline lookup yields CDR1 LGHNA and CDR2 YNFKEQ. The CDR3 consists of 12 residues. The CDR3 region has the DNA TGTGCCAGCAGCCAAGATGTACGGCGGATCACCTTT. As protein: CASSQDVRRITF.

This rearrangement joins TRBV7-6 to TRBJ2-5; D is ambiguous. Trimming cost V 5 bases and J 7 bases, with 14 bases left between them. Germline V gene lookup returns CDR1 SGHVS and CDR2 FNYEAQ. The CDR3 runs to 13 residues. The CDR3 spells CASSPPTLGTQYF. The CDR3 region has the DNA TGTGCCAGCAGCCCCCCCACCCTCGGGACCCAGTACTTC.